This T cell receptor (beta chain) stems from a study of OX40 agonist ivuxolimab in advanced cancers. The method was immunoSEQ multiplex PCR; TCRdb's version includes in-frame clones alone and lacks a portion of them. The data show 75,000 to 80,000 clones, about 85% seen once. The germline V gene encodes CDR1 SGHRS and CDR2 YFSETQ. The V end was cut by 0 bases, the J end by 2 bases, with 11 bases between. CDR3 length: 15 residues. The sequencing here drew on CD4+ or CD8+ T cells sorted from blood, taken in a trial of the OX40 agonist ivuxolimab. The sequence was obtained from an adult with an advanced solid tumor such as melanoma, head and neck, liver or kidney cancer. V is TRBV5-1 and J is TRBJ1-2, with D unclear. The CDR3 region is CASSLVQSHNYGYTF. The CDR3 DNA follows: TGCGCCAGCAGCTTGGTACAGAGTCACAACTATGGCTACACCTTC.